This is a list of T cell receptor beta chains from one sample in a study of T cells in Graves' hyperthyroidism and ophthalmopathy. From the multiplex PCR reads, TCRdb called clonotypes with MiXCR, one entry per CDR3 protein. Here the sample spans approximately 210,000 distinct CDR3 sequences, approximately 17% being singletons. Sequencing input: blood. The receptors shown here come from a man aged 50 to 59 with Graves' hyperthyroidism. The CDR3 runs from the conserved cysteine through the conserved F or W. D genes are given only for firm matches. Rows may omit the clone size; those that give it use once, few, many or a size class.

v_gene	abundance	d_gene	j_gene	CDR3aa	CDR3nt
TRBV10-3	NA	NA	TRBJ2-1	CAISDQKRDNEQFF	TGTGCCATCAGTGACCAAAAGCGAGACAATGAGCAGTTCTTC
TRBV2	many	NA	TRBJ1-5	CASSGTTGQPQHF	TGTGCCAGCAGTGGGACAACAGGGCAGCCCCAGCATTTT
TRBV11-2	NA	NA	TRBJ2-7	CASSESSFRTTYYEQYF	TGTGCCAGCAGCGAGAGCTCTTTTAGGACTACTTATTACGAGCAGTACTTC
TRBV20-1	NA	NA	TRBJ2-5	CSARDPAAETQYF	TGCAGTGCTAGAGATCCAGCGGCAGAGACCCAGTACTTC
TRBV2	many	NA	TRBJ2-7	CASLEETSSYEQYF	TGTGCCAGCTTGGAGGAAACGAGCTCCTACGAGCAGTACTTC
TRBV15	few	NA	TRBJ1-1	CATSRDWETTEAFF	TGTGCCACCAGCAGAGATTGGGAGACCACTGAAGCTTTCTTT
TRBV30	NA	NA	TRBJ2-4	CAWSGRVAKNIQYF	TGTGCCTGGAGTGGTCGGGTGGCCAAAAACATTCAGTACTTC
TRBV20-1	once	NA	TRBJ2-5	CSAILTTSKETQYF	TGCAGTGCCATCCTGACAACTTCCAAAGAGACCCAGTACTTC
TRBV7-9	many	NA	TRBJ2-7	CASSLDAPLEQYF	TGTGCCAGCAGCTTAGATGCCCCCCTAGAGCAGTACTTC
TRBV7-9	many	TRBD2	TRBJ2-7	CASSPGLAEISYEQYF	TGTGCCAGCAGCCCGGGACTAGCGGAAATCTCCTACGAGCAGTACTTC
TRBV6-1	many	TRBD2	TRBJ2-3	CASSWAVAGEGTDTQYF	TGTGCCAGCAGTTGGGCAGTAGCGGGAGAAGGCACAGATACGCAGTATTTT
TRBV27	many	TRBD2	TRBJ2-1	CASSLSPSGPQFF	TGTGCCAGCAGTTTATCCCCTAGCGGGCCCCAGTTCTTC
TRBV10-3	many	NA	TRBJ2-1	CAISEYGQGSYNEQFF	TGTGCCATCAGTGAGTACGGGCAGGGCTCCTACAATGAGCAGTTCTTC
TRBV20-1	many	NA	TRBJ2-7	CSAQDRGASYEQYF	TGCAGTGCCCAGGACAGAGGGGCCTCCTACGAGCAGTACTTC
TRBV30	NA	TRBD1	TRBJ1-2	CAWSPGTGNYGYTF	TGTGCCTGGAGTCCCGGGACAGGAAACTATGGCTACACCTTC
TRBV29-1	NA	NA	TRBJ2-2	CSVDRGATGELFF	TGCAGCGTTGACAGGGGAGCGACCGGGGAGCTGTTTTTT
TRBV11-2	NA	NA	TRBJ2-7	CASSRDKGGYEQYF	TGTGCCAGCAGCCGGGACAAGGGGGGCTACGAGCAGTACTTC
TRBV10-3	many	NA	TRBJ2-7	CAISEGLGEAYEQYF	TGTGCCATCAGTGAGGGCCTGGGAGAGGCCTACGAGCAGTACTTC
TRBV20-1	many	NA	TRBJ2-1	CSAIPQRDEQFF	TGCAGTGCGATCCCCCAAAGGGATGAGCAGTTCTTC
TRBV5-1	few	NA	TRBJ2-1	CASSLVYRDGKYNEQFF	TGCGCCAGCAGCTTGGTATATCGGGACGGCAAATACAATGAGCAGTTCTTC
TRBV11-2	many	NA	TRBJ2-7	CASSLDLGFGNYYEQYF	TGTGCCAGCAGCTTAGATTTGGGTTTTGGGAACTACTACGAGCAGTACTTC
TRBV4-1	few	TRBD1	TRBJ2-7	CASSQRGQGLTYEQYF	TGCGCCAGCAGCCAGAGGGGACAGGGCCTCACCTACGAGCAGTACTTC
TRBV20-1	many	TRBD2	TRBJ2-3	CSARIAGETDTQYF	TGCAGTGCTAGAATAGCGGGAGAAACAGATACGCAGTATTTT
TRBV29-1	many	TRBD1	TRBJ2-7	CSVSGTGIYEQYF	TGCAGCGTTTCCGGGACAGGGATCTACGAGCAGTACTTC
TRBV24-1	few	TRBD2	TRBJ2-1	CATSGLISGSLDEQFF	TGTGCCACCAGTGGTTTGATTAGCGGGAGTCTCGATGAGCAGTTCTTC
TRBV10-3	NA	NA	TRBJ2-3	CAIREFLGDTRYF	TGTGCCATCAGGGAGTTCCTGGGAGATACGCGGTATTTT
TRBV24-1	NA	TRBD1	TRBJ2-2	CATSVTGSNTGELFF	TGTGCCACCAGCGTGACAGGGTCAAACACCGGGGAGCTGTTTTTT
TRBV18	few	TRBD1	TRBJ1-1	CASSGAGTGSKNTEAFF	TGTGCCAGCTCAGGCGCCGGGACAGGGAGTAAAAACACTGAAGCTTTCTTT
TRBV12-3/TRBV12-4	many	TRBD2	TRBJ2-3	CASSYGLAGTSTDTQYF	TGTGCCAGCAGCTACGGACTAGCGGGAACTAGCACAGATACGCAGTATTTT
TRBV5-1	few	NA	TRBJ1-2	CASSLGGIGNYGYTF	TGCGCCAGCAGCTTGGGAGGGATCGGTAACTATGGCTACACCTTC
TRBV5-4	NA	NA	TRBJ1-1	CASSLETEAFF	TGTGCCAGCAGCTTGGAGACTGAAGCTTTCTTT
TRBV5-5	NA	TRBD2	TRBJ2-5	CASSSYTSGQETQYF	TGTGCCAGCAGCTCGTACACTAGCGGTCAAGAGACCCAGTACTTC
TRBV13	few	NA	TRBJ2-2	CASSPGRNTGELFF	TGTGCCAGCAGCCCGGGACGGAACACCGGGGAGCTGTTTTTT
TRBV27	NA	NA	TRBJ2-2	CASRQNRIGELFF	TGTGCCAGCAGACAAAATCGAATCGGGGAGCTGTTTTTT
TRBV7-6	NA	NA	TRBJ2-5	CASSMPTDQETQYF	TGTGCCAGCAGCATGCCGACGGACCAAGAGACCCAGTACTTC
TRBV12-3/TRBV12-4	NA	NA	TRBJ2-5	CASKEHGQETQYF	TGTGCCAGCAAGGAACACGGGCAAGAGACCCAGTACTTC
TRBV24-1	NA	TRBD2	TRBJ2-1	CATAEERELGNEQFF	TGTGCCACCGCAGAGGAGCGGGAGCTTGGGAATGAGCAGTTCTTC
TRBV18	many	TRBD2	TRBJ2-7	CASSPSGLAVAYEQYF	TGTGCCAGCTCACCTTCAGGACTAGCGGTGGCCTACGAGCAGTACTTC
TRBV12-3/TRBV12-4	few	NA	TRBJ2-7	CASSYPSQGYEQYF	TGTGCCAGCAGTTACCCCTCTCAAGGATACGAGCAGTACTTC
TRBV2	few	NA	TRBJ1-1	CASSEAGSRTEAFF	TGTGCCAGCAGTGAGGCTGGCAGTCGCACTGAAGCTTTCTTT
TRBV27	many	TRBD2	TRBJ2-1	CACGRGLSNNEQFF	TGTGCCTGCGGCCGGGGACTATCGAACAATGAGCAGTTCTTC
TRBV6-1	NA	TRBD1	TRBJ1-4	CASSSQLRQGSNEKLFF	TGTGCCAGCAGTTCGCAACTCAGACAGGGATCTAATGAAAAACTGTTTTTT
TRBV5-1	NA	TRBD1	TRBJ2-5	CASSYRGQGAETQYF	TGCGCCAGCTCTTACCGCGGACAGGGAGCGGAGACCCAGTACTTC
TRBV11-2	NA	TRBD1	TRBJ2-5	CASSFWDRVIQETQYF	TGTGCCAGCAGCTTTTGGGACAGGGTCATCCAAGAGACCCAGTACTTC
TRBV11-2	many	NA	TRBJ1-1	CASSAGWGTEAFF	TGTGCCAGCAGCGCCGGTTGGGGCACTGAAGCTTTCTTT
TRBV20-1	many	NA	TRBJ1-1	CSARDPGSFTEAFF	TGCAGTGCTAGAGACCCAGGGAGCTTCACTGAAGCTTTCTTT
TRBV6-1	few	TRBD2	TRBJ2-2	CASSVRVAGLRMNTGELFF	TGTGCCAGCAGTGTAAGGGTAGCGGGATTGCGGATGAACACCGGGGAGCTGTTTTTT
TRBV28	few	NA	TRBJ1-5	CASSFYRDQPQHF	TGTGCCAGCAGTTTTTACAGGGATCAGCCCCAGCATTTT
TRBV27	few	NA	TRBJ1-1	CASRGGIEAFF	TGTGCCAGCAGGGGAGGTATCGAAGCTTTCTTT
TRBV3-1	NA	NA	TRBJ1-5	CASSQGPIESQHF	TGTGCCAGCAGCCAAGGGCCGATCGAGTCCCAGCATTTT
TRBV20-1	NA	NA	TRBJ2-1	CSARDLAAPYNEQFF	TGCAGTGCTAGAGACTTAGCGGCCCCCTACAATGAGCAGTTCTTC
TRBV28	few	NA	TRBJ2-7	CASSLGQVDDEQYF	TGTGCCAGCAGTTTAGGGCAGGTCGACGACGAGCAGTACTTC
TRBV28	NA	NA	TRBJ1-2	CASSRGTAGGYTF	TGTGCCAGCAGCCGCGGGACGGCGGGGGGCTACACCTTC
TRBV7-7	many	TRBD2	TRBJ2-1	CASSLEGSGVYNEQFF	TGTGCTAGCAGCTTAGAGGGTAGCGGGGTTTACAATGAGCAGTTCTTC
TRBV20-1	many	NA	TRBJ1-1	CSVPARGSNTEAFF	TGCAGTGTACCCGCCAGGGGATCGAACACTGAAGCTTTCTTT
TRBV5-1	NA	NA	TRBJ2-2	CASSLVADGRFTGELFF	TGCGCCAGCAGCTTGGTGGCCGACGGACGTTTCACCGGGGAGCTGTTTTTT
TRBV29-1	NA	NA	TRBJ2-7	CSTREGQGLLYEQYF	TGCAGCACCCGGGAGGGACAGGGTCTGCTCTACGAGCAGTACTTC
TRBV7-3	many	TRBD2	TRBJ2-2	CASSLTAGGTGELFF	TGTGCCAGCAGCTTAACGGCGGGAGGCACCGGGGAGCTGTTTTTT